Here is one T cell receptor (beta chain) with its context. Antigen unknown. This sample was included in a study of blood T cells in healthy people across ages. This CDR3 spans 14 amino acids. The V gene's germline CDR1 is MNHEY and CDR2 SVGAGI. Trimming at V came to 6 bases and at J to 7 bases, leaving 7 bases not matched to a gene. Study-wide results and limits: Getting older went along with TCR beta diversity per million T cells dropping roughly linearly.

Combining a sample-barcoded 5' primer with a J-beta primer mix, a second PCR ran for roughly 7 to 11 cycles. One entry per CDR3 protein results from TCRdb running MiXCR on the 5' RACE reads. The table includes hundreds of thousands of distinct CDR3 sequences, approximately 21% detected once. This chain joins TRBV6-5 and TRBJ2-2, with 8 nucleotides matching TRBD1. This TCR was recovered from a man in his 70s in good health. The sequencing sample was made of blood. CDR3 in amino acids: CASRAQGVGGELFF. In DNA form, the CDR3 reads TGTGCCAGCAGAGCACAGGGGGTTGGCGGGGAGCTGTTTTTT.